The next 5 T cell receptor beta chains were all read from a single sample in a study of cytomegalovirus exposure and HLA in healthy donors. PCR was performed using 60 Vbeta and 13 Jbeta primers. This table comes from immunoSEQ multiplex PCR, and its TCRdb copy is limited to in-frame clones, with some not included. Among roughly 87,000 clones listed, over 60% were seen once. Sequencing input: PBMCs. The source of these receptors is a man aged 55 to 70 in good health and CMV-seronegative.

The chain is built from TRBV12-5 and TRBJ2-5; 14 bases are a match to TRBD2. Germline V gene lookup returns CDR1 LGHNT and CDR2 FRNRAP. The CDR3 contains 18 residues. Trimming took 1 base from V and 0 from J; bases not matched to a gene: 4. CDR3 sequence reads: CASGLGLAGGPYQETQYF. Written as DNA, the CDR3 is TGTGCTAGTGGTTTGGGACTAGCGGGGGGGCCGTACCAAGAGACCCAGTACTTC.

The chain employs TRBV6-5 and TRBJ1-5; a possible D gene is TRBD1 (6 bases). CDR1 and CDR2 from the germline V gene are MNHEY and SVGAGI. CDR3 length equals 13 residues. CDR3 nucleotide sequence: TGTGCTGTGGGGGGGCCAGGGAATCAGCCCCAGCATTTT. Protein sequence: CAVGGPGNQPQHF.

The rearrangement links TRBV6-5 to TRBJ2-7, with 7 bases identical to TRBD1. The CDR3 is made up of 13 amino acids. The germline V gene encodes CDR1 MNHEY and CDR2 SVGAGI. The CDR3 region is CASSGRSGTASKV. The CDR3 DNA reads TGTGCCAGCAGTGGTCGGAGTGGGACAGCCTCTAAGGTC.

The chain has TRBV5-1 and TRBJ1-5; 7 bases line up with TRBD1. Germline V CDR1 and CDR2: SGHRS, YFSETQ. The CDR3 is 15 residues long. V was clipped by 4 bases and J by 2 bases; unmatched bases: 6. CDR3: CASSPTGYGNQPQHF. Written as DNA, the CDR3 is TGCGCCAGCAGCCCGACAGGGTATGGCAATCAGCCCCAGCATTTT.

This clone has only a few counts. The V gene is TRBV5-8, the J gene TRBJ2-7; 10 positions agree with TRBD1. V trimming: 4 bases; J trimming: 2 bases; junction bases outside the gene matches: 6. Per the germline V gene, CDR1 is SGHTS and CDR2 is YDEGEE. The CDR3 length is 15 residues. The CDR3 reads CASSTGQGNPYEQYF. The CDR3 bases are TGTGCCAGCAGCACGGGACAGGGGAATCCCTACGAGCAGTACTTC. The whole variable domain, filled in from reference TRBV5-8 and TRBJ2-7, reads EAGVTQSPTHLIKTRGQQATLRCSPISGHTSVYWYQQALGLGLQFLLWYDEGEERNRGNFPPRFSGRQFPNYSSELNVNALELEDSALYLCASSTGQGNPYEQYFGPGTRLTVT.